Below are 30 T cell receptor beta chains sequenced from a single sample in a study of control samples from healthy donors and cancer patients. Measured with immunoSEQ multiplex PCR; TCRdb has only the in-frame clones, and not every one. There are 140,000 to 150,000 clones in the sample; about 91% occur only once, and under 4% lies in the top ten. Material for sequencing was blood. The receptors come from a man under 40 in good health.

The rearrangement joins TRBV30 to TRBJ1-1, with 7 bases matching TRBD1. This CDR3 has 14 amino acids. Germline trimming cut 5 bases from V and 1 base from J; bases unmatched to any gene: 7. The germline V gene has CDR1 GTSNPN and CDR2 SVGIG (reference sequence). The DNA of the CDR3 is TGTGCCTGGTCGATGACAGGGCGGAACACTGAAGCTTTCTTT. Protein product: CAWSMTGRNTEAFF.

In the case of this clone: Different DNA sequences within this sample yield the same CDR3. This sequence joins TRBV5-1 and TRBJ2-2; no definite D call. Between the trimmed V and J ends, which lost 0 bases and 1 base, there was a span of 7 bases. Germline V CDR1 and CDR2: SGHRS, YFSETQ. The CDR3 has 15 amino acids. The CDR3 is CASSLEAGNTGELFF. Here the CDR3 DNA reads TGCGCCAGCAGCTTGGAAGCAGGGAACACCGGGGAGCTGTTTTTT.

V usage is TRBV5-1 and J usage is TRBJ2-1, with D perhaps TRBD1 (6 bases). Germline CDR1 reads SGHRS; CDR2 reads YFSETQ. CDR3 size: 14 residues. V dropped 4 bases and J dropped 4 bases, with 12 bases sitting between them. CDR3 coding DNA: TGCGCCAGCAGCCTCCTACAGGGATACAATGAGCAGTTCTTC. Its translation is CASSLLQGYNEQFF.

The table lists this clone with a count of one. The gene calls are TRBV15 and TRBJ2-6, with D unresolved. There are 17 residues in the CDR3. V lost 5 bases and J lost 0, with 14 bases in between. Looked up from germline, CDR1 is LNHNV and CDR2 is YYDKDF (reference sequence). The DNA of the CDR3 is TGTGCCACCAGCGGCCGGATGGTTGGCTCTGGGGCCAACGTCCTGACTTTC. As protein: CATSGRMVGSGANVLTF.

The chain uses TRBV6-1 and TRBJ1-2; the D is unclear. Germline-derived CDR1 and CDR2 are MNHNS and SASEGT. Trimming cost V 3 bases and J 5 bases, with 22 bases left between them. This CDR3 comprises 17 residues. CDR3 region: CASSDYGSPFLLYGYTF. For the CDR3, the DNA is TGTGCCAGCAGTGACTATGGCAGCCCCTTCCTCTTGTATGGCTACACCTTC.

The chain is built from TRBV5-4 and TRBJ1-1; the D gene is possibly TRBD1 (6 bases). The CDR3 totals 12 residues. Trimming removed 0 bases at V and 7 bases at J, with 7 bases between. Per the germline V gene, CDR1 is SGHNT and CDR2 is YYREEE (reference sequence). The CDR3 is CASSLVDSEAFF. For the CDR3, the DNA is TGTGCCAGCAGCTTGGTGGACAGTGAAGCTTTCTTT.

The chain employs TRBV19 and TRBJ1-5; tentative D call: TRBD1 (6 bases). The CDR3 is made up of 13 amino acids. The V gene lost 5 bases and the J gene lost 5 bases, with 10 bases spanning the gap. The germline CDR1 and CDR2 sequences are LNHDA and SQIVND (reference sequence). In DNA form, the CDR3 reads TGTGCCAGTAGTCTTACAGGGTATCAGCCCCAGCATTTT. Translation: CASSLTGYQPQHF.

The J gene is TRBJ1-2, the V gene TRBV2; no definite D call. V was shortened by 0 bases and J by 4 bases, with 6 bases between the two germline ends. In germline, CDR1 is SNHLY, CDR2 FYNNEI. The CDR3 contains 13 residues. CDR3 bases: TGTGCCAGCAGTGAAGCTCCCGTCTATGGCTACACCTTC. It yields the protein CASSEAPVYGYTF.

The CDR3 loop is CASSLGHGMNTEAFF. CDR3 nucleotide sequence: TGTGCCAGCAGCCTCGGACACGGTATGAACACTGAAGCTTTCTTT. The rearrangement uses TRBV5-4 and TRBJ1-1, with a weak D call TRBD1 (5 bases). CDR3 length: 15 amino acids. The germline V gene has CDR1 SGHNT and CDR2 YYREEE (reference sequence). The V end lost 4 bases, the J end lost 0 bases, and 13 bases lay between the germline ends.

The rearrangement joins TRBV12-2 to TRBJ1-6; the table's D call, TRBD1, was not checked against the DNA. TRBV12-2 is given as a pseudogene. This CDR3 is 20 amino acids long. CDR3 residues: CASRLVRGDSSSSYNSPLHF. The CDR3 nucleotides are TGTGCAAGTCGCTTAGTTAGGGGGGACAGTAGCTCCTCCTATAATTCACCCCTCCACTTT.

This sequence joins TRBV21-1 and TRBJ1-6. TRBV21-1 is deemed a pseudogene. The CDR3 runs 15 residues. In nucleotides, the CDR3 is TGTGCCAGCAGCAAGACGAGCCACCCTAATTCACCCCTCCACTTT. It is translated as CASSKTSHPNSPLHF.

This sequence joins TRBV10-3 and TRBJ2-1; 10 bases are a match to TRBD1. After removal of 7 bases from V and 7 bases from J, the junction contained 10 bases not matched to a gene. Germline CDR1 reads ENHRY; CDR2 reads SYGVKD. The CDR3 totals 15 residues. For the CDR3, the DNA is TGTGCCATCACTCGCTTCGAGGGACAGGGGAATGAGCAGTTCTTC. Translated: CAITRFEGQGNEQFF.

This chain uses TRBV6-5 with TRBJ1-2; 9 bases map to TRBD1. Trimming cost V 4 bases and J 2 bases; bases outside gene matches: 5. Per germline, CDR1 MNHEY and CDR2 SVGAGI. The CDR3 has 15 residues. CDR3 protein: CASSLSGQGNYGYTF. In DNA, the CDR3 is TGTGCCAGCAGTTTATCGGGACAGGGCAACTATGGCTACACCTTC.

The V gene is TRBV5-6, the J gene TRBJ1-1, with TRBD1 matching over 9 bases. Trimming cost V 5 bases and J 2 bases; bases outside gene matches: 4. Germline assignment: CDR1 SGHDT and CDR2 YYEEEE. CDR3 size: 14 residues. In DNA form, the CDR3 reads TGTGCCAGCAGGGGACAGGGTCCAAACACTGAAGCTTTCTTT. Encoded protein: CASRGQGPNTEAFF.

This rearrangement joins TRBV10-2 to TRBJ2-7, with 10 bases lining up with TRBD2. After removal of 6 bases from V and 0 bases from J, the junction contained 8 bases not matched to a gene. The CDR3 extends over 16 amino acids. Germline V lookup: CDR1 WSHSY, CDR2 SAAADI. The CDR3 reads CASRDSSGGSSYEQYF. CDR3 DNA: TGCGCCAGCAGGGATAGTAGCGGGGGGAGCTCCTACGAGCAGTACTTC.

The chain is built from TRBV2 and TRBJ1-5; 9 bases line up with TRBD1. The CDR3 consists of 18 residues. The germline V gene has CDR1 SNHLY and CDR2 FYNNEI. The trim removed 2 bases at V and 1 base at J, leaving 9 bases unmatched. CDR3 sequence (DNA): TGTGCCAGCAGTGAAAGGGGACAGGGCTTAGGGAGCAATCAGCCCCAGCATTTT. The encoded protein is CASSERGQGLGSNQPQHF.

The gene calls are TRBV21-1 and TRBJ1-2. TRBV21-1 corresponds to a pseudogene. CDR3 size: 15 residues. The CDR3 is CASSKGRNFNYGYTF. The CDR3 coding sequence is TGTGCCAGCAGCAAAGGCCGCAACTTTAACTATGGCTACACCTTC.

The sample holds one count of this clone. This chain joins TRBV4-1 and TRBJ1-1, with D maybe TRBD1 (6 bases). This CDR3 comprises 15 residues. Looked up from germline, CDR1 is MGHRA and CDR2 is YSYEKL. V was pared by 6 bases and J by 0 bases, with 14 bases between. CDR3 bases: TGCGCCAGCAGTTTAGGGGGATCCATGAACACTGAAGCTTTCTTT. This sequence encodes CASSLGGSMNTEAFF.

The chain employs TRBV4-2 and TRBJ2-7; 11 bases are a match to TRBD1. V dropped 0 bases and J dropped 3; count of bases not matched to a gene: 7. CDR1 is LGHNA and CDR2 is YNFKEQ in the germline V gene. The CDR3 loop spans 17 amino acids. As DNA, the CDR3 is TGTGCCAGCAGCCAAGAAAAATTGGGACAGGGGGGCTACGAGCAGTACTTC. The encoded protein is CASSQEKLGQGGYEQYF.

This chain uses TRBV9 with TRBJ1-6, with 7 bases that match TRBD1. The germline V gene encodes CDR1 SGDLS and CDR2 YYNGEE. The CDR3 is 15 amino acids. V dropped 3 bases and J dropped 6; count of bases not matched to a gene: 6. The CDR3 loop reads CASSGGTAANSPLHF. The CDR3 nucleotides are TGTGCCAGCAGCGGAGGGACAGCCGCTAATTCACCCCTCCACTTT.

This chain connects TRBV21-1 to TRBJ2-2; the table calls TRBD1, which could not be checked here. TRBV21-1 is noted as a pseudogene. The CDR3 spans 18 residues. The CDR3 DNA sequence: TGTGCCAGCAGCTTCCGTGGGGCAGACAGGTTTTACACCGGGGAGCTGTTTTTT. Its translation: CASSFRGADRFYTGELFF.

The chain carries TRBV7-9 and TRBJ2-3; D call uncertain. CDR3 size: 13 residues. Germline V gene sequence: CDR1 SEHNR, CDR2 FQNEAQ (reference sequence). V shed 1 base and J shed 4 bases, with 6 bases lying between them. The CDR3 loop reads CASSLERADTQYF. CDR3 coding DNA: TGTGCCAGCAGCTTAGAAAGGGCAGATACGCAGTATTTT.

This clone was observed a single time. This CDR3 reads CASSNRDRKNTGELFF. Written as DNA, the CDR3 is TGTGCCAGCAGCAACCGGGACAGAAAAAACACCGGGGAGCTGTTTTTT. The chain carries TRBV21-1 and TRBJ2-2; the DNA was not used to check the table's D call, TRBD1. TRBV21-1 is flagged as a pseudogene. CDR3 length: 16 amino acids.

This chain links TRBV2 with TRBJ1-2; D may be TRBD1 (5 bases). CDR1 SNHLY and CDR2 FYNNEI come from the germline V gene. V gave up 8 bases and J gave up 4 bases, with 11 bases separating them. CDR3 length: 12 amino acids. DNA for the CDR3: TGTGCCAGCTTAAGACAGCTCTATGGCTACACCTTC. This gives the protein CASLRQLYGYTF.

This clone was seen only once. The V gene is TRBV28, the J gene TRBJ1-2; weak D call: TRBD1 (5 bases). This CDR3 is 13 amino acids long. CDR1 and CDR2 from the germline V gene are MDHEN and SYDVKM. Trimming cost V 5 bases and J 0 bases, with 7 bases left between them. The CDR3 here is CASSRTPNYGYTF. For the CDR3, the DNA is TGTGCCAGCAGTCGGACACCTAACTATGGCTACACCTTC.

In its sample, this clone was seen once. The CDR3 loop is CATSGMGQGLPNYGYTF. Here the CDR3 DNA reads TGTGCCACCTCGGGTATGGGACAGGGTCTTCCTAACTATGGCTACACCTTC. J is TRBJ1-2 and V is TRBV19; 9 bases are shared with TRBD1. In germline, CDR1 is LNHDA, CDR2 SQIVND (reference sequence). Trimming removed 10 bases from V and 0 bases from J; junction bases left unmatched: 15. The CDR3 has 17 amino acids.

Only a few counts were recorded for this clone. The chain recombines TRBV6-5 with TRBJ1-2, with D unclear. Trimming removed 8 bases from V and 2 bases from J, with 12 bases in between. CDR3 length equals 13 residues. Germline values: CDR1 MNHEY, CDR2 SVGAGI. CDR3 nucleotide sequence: TGTGCCAGCTCTGTTGAATGGAACTATGGCTACACCTTC. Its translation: CASSVEWNYGYTF.

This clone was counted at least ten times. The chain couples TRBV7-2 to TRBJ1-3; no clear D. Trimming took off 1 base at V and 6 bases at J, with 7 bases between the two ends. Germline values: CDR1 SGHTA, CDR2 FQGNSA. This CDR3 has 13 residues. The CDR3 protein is CASSLEWENTIYF. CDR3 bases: TGTGCCAGCAGCTTAGAATGGGAAAACACCATATATTTT.

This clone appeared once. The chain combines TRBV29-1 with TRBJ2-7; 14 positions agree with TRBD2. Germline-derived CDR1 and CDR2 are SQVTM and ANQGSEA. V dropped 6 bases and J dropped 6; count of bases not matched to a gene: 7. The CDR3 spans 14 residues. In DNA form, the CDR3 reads TGCAGCGTCCTCGGACTAGCGGGGGGTGGCGAGCAGTACTTC. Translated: CSVLGLAGGGEQYF.

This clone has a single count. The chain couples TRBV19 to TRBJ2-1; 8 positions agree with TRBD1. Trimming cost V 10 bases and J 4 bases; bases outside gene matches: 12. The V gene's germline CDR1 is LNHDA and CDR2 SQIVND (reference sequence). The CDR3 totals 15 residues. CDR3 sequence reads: CATRSGGLLYNEQFF. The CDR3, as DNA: TGTGCCACCAGATCAGGGGGCCTATTATACAATGAGCAGTTCTTC.